The T cell receptor beta chain under discussion was sequenced for a study of T-cell reconstitution after alpha-beta-depleted transplantation in children. Study-wide findings and caveats: Newly made T cells mostly supplied T-cell counts and diversity one year after transplant.

This clonotype was counted between two and nine times. Its antigen is as yet unknown. Unique molecular identifiers were incorporated during preparation of the TCRbeta library. One entry per CDR3 protein results from TCRdb running MiXCR on the PCR reads. The sample lists about 600,000 distinct CDR3 sequences; under 15% were seen once. Germline lookup yields CDR1 MNHEY and CDR2 SMNVEV (reference sequence). The CDR3 length is 14 residues. V gave up 3 bases and J gave up 2 bases, with 11 bases separating them. This chain joins TRBV27 and TRBJ2-7, with no clear D. Sequencing used PBMCs, mostly from graft donor cells, obtained 360 days after TCRalphabeta/CD19-depleted stem cell transplant. The origin of this receptor is a male patient younger than 18 who had a stem cell transplant for acute myeloid leukemia, so the T cells may come from the graft donor. In DNA form, the CDR3 reads TGTGCCAGCAGTTTCGGCGGCAAAACCTACGAGCAGTACTTC. It specifies CASSFGGKTYEQYF.